The 13 T cell receptor beta chains below all came from one sample that was sequenced in a study of T cells in Graves' hyperthyroidism and ophthalmopathy. The source material, RNA transcripts, was used to amplify TCR beta CDR3 regions. HTBI primers were the set used in a first-round RT-PCR of the TCR CDR3. In TCRdb, the multiplex PCR reads were re-called with MiXCR into one record per CDR3 protein. Here the sample spans about 600,000 distinct CDR3 sequences, approximately 15% being singletons. The specimen sequenced was blood. The receptors derive from a woman aged 18-35 years with Graves' ophthalmopathy.

The table lists this clonotype with many counts. The rearrangement joins TRBV3-1 to TRBJ2-2; 8 bases fit TRBD2. The CDR3 totals 15 residues. Germline lookup yields CDR1 LGHDT and CDR2 YNNKEL (reference sequence). V shed 5 bases and J 7 bases; nucleotides not matched to a gene: 9. The CDR3 DNA reads as TGTGCCAGCAGCTTCCGGGGAGCGGGAGTCGGGGAGCTGTTTTTT. This translates into CASSFRGAGVGELFF.

V gene TRBV9 combines with J gene TRBJ2-5; 10 nucleotides match TRBD2. In germline, CDR1 is SGDLS, CDR2 YYNGEE. The CDR3 has 14 residues. The junction had 5 bases not matched to a gene; V was cut back by 6 bases and J by 3 bases. This CDR3 reads CASTKLAGEETQYF. The CDR3 DNA follows: TGTGCCAGCACCAAGCTAGCGGGAGAAGAGACCCAGTACTTC.

V and J are TRBV7-8 and TRBJ1-2, with a possible D match to TRBD1 (5 bases). The V gene lost 2 bases and the J gene lost 2 bases, with 15 bases spanning the gap. Germline V gives CDR1 SGHVS, CDR2 FQNEAQ. The CDR3 covers 16 residues. CDR3 sequence (DNA): TGTGCCAGCAGCTTAAAGGAGTGGGGGTGGAACTATGGCTACACCTTC. Its translation is CASSLKEWGWNYGYTF.

This clonotype was picked up many times. The rearrangement links TRBV7-9 to TRBJ2-1, with 12 bases identical to TRBD2. Germline lookup yields CDR1 SEHNR and CDR2 FQNEAQ (reference sequence). CDR3 size: 18 residues. Trimming took 2 bases from V and 0 from J; bases not matched to a gene: 5. Here the CDR3 reads CASSLPTSGGSSYNEQFF. CDR3 coding DNA: TGTGCCAGCAGCTTACCGACTAGCGGGGGAAGCTCCTACAATGAGCAGTTCTTC.

In its sample, this clonotype was seen many times. The chain recombines TRBV12-3 or TRBV12-4 with TRBJ2-4, with 7 bases that match TRBD1. Trimming at V came to 1 base and at J to 0 bases, leaving 12 bases not matched to a gene. This CDR3 region has 19 residues. CDR3 bases: TGTGCCAGCAGTTTAGTCACTGGACGGGACAGACTAGCCAAAAACATTCAGTACTTC. Translation gives CASSLVTGRDRLAKNIQYF.

This clonotype showed up many times. V and J are TRBV7-2 and TRBJ1-1; possible D gene TRBD1, 6 bases. The germline CDR1 and CDR2 sequences are SGHTA and FQGNSA. CDR3 length: 15 amino acids. V was shortened by 5 bases and J by 3 bases, with 16 bases between the two germline ends. In DNA form, the CDR3 reads TGTGCCAGCAGCCCGACCCAGGGGCGGGACACTGAAGCTTTCTTT. It specifies CASSPTQGRDTEAFF.

This clonotype has at least ten counts. The V gene is TRBV20-1, the J gene TRBJ1-6; D uncertain. From germline, CDR1 is DFQATT and CDR2 SNEGSKA (reference sequence). CDR3 size: 16 residues. The V and J ends lost 0 bases and 10 bases respectively, with 19 bases between them. The CDR3 loop reads CSARDPLGSLGSPLHF. In nucleotides, the CDR3 is TGCAGTGCTAGAGATCCTCTTGGGAGTCTAGGCTCACCCCTCCACTTT.

This clonotype was seen more than once but under ten times. The chain uses TRBV19 and TRBJ1-1, with D uncertain. The length of the CDR3 is 14 residues. V lost 3 bases, J lost 1 base, and 9 bases lay in between. Germline assignment: CDR1 LNHDA and CDR2 SQIVND (reference sequence). DNA for the CDR3: TGTGCCAGTAGTATCCCAGGCGGGAACACTGAAGCTTTCTTT. Protein: CASSIPGGNTEAFF.

This rearrangement joins TRBV20-1 to TRBJ2-1; 8 bases align to TRBD2. The ends lost 0 bases at V and 0 bases at J; junction bases unmatched: 1. The germline V gene encodes CDR1 DFQATT and CDR2 SNEGSKA (reference sequence). The CDR3 is 15 residues long. CDR3 sequence reads: CSARETSGSYNEQFF. The DNA for the CDR3 is TGCAGTGCTAGAGAAACTAGCGGCTCCTACAATGAGCAGTTCTTC.

The chain recombines TRBV12-5 with TRBJ1-1, with 7 bases aligning to TRBD1. Unmatched junction bases numbered 10, after V lost 5 bases and J lost 4 bases. CDR1 and CDR2 (germline): LGHNT, FRNRAP. CDR3 length equals 15 residues. CDR3 DNA: TGTGCTAGTGGTCCCAAAGGGGGCGCGGTCACTGAAGCTTTCTTT. This gives the protein CASGPKGGAVTEAFF. Full variable domain (missing parts from reference TRBV12-5 and TRBJ1-1): DARVTQTPRHKVTEMGQEVTMRCQPILGHNTVFWYRQTMMQGLELLAYFRNRAPLDDSGMPKDRFSAEMPDATLATLKIQPSEPRDSAVYFCASGPKGGAVTEAFFGQGTRLTVV.

Regarding this clonotype: This may arise from a read error, as a much more abundant clone is one base away. The chain links TRBV5-1 to TRBJ2-1, with D maybe TRBD1 (6 bases). This CDR3 spans 15 amino acids. Germline-derived CDR1 and CDR2 are SGHRS and YFSETQ. The CDR3 is CANSLLGQGRNEQFF. The CDR3 coding sequence is TGTGCCAACAGCTTGCTGGGGCAGGGGCGCAATGAGCAGTTCTTC.

This clonotype was observed many times. The chain joins TRBV10-3 to TRBJ2-7; no firm D call. The V gene lost 2 bases and the J gene lost 3 bases, with 5 bases spanning the gap. Germline CDR1 reads ENHRY; CDR2 reads SYGVKD. The CDR3 covers 12 residues. CDR3 loop: CAISEGVYEQYF. The CDR3 coding sequence is TGTGCCATCAGTGAGGGGGTCTACGAGCAGTACTTC.

This clonotype was recorded many times. The CDR3 region is CASSSPGQGRRTEAFF. DNA of the CDR3: TGTGCCAGTAGTAGCCCGGGACAGGGGCGGCGGACTGAAGCTTTCTTT. This chain joins TRBV19 and TRBJ1-1; 10 bases are shared with TRBD1. There are 16 residues in the CDR3. CDR1 is LNHDA, CDR2 SQIVND, per germline (reference sequence). V was pared by 4 bases and J by 5 bases, with 10 bases of the junction left unmatched.